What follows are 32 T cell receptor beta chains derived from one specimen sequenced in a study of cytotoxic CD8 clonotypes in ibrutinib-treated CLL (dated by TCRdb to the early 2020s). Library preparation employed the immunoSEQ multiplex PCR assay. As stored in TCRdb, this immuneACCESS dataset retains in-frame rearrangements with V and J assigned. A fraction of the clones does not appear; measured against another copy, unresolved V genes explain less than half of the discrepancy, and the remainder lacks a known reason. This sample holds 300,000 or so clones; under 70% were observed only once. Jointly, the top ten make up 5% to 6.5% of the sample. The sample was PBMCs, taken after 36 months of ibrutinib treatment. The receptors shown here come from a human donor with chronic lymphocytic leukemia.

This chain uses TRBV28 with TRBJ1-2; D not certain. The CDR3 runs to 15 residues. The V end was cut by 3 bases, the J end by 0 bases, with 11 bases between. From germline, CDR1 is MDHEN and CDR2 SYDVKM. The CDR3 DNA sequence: TGTGCCAGCAGTTTTGAAGGGCCACCTAACTATGGCTACACCTTC. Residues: CASSFEGPPNYGYTF.

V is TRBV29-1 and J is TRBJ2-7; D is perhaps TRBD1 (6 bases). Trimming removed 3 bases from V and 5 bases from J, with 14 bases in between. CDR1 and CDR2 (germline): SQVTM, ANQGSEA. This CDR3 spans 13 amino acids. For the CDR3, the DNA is TGCAGCGTTGAGCGCCAGGGGAACCACGAGCAGTACTTC. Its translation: CSVERQGNHEQYF.

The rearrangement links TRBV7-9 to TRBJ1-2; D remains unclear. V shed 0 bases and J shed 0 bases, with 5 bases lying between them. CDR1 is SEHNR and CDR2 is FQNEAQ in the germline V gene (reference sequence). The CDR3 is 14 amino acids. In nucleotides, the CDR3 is TGTGCCAGCAGCTTAGCGCATGCTAACTATGGCTACACCTTC. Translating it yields CASSLAHANYGYTF. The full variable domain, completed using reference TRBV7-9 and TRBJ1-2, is DTGVSQNPRHKITKRGQNVTFRCDPISEHNRLYWYRQTLGQGPEFLTYFQNEAQLEKSRLLSDRFSAERPKGSFSTLEIQRTEQGDSAMYLCASSLAHANYGYTFGSGTRLTVV.

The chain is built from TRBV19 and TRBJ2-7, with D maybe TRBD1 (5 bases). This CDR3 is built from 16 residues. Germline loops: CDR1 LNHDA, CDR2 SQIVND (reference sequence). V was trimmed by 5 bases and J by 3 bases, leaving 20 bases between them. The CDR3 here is CASSGLGAVTFYEQYF. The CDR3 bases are TGTGCCAGTAGTGGATTAGGGGCAGTGACGTTCTACGAGCAGTACTTC. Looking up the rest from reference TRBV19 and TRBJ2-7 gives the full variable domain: DGGITQSPKYLFRKEGQNVTLSCEQNLNHDAMYWYRQDPGQGLRLIYYSQIVNDFQKGDIAEGYSVSREKKESFPLTVTSAQKNPTAFYLCASSGLGAVTFYEQYFGPGTRLTVT.

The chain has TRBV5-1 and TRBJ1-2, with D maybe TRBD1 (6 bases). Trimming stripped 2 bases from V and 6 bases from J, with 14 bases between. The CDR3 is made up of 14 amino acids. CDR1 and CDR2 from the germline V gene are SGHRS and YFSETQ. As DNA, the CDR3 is TGCGCCAGCAGCTTTACAGGGCCGGCGAATGGCTACACCTTC. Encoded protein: CASSFTGPANGYTF. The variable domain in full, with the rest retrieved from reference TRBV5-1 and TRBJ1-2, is KAGVTQTPRYLIKTRGQQVTLSCSPISGHRSVSWYQQTPGQGLQFLFEYFSETQRNKGNFPGRFSGRQFSNSRSEMNVSTLELGDSALYLCASSFTGPANGYTFGSGTRLTVV.

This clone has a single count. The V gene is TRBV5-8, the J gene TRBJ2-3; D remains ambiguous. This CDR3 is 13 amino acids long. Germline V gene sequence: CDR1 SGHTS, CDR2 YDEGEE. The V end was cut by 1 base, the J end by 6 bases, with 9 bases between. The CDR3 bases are TGTGCCAGCAGCTTGACCACGGCGGATACGCAGTATTTT. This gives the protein CASSLTTADTQYF.

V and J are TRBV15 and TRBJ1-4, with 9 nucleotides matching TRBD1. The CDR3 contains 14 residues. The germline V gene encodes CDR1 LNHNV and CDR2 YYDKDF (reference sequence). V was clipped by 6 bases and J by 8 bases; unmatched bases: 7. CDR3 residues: CATRRTGVGEKLFF. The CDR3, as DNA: TGTGCCACCAGAAGGACAGGGGTAGGGGAAAAACTGTTTTTT.

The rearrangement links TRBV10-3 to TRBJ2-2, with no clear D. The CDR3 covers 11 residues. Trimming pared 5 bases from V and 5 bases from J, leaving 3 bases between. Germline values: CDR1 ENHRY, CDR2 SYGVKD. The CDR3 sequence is CAISHTGELFF. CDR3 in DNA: TGTGCCATCAGTCATACCGGGGAGCTGTTTTTT.

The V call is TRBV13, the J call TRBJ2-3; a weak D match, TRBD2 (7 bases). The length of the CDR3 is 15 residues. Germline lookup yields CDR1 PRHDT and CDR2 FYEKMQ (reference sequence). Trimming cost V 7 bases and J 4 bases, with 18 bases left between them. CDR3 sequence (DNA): TGTGCCAGCACCATCGGGGGGCACGGGCCAGATACGCAGTATTTT. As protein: CASTIGGHGPDTQYF.

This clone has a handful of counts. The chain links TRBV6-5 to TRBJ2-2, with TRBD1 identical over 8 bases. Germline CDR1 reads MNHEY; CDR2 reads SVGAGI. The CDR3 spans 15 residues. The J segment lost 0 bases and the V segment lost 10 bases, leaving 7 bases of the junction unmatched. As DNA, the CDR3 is TGTGCCAACCAGATACAGGGGGCGAACACCGGGGAGCTGTTTTTT. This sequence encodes CANQIQGANTGELFF.

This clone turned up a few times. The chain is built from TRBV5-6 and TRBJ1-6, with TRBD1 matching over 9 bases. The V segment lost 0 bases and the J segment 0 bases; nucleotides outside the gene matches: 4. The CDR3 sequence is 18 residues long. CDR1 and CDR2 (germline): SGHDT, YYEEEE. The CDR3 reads CASSLAGTGSSYNSPLHF. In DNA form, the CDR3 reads TGTGCCAGCAGCTTGGCCGGGACAGGGAGCTCCTATAATTCACCCCTCCACTTT.

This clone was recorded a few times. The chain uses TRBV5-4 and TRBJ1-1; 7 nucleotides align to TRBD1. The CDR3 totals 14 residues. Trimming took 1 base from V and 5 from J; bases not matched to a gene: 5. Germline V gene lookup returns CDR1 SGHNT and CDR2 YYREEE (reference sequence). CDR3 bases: TGTGCCAGCAGCTTGTCAGGGGGACGGACTGAAGCTTTCTTT. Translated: CASSLSGGRTEAFF.

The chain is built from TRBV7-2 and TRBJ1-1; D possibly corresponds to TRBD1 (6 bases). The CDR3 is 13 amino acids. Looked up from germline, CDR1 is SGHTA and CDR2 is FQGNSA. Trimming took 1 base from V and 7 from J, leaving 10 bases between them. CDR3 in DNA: TGTGCCAGCAGCTTAGGAGGGGGTATTGAAGCTTTCTTT. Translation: CASSLGGGIEAFF. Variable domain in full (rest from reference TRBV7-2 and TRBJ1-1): GAGVSQSPSNKVTEKGKDVELRCDPISGHTALYWYRQSLGQGLEFLIYFQGNSAPDKSGLPSDRFSAERTGGSVSTLTIQRTQQEDSAVYLCASSLGGGIEAFFGQGTRLTVV.

Here the CDR3 DNA reads TGTGCCAGCAGCGTAGTGGCTAACTATGGCTACACCTTC. Its translation: CASSVVANYGYTF. The V call is TRBV9, the J call TRBJ1-2; unclear D gene. The CDR3 covers 13 residues. CDR1 and CDR2 (germline): SGDLS, YYNGEE. The ends were cut back, 0 bases at V and 0 bases at J, with 3 bases in the middle.

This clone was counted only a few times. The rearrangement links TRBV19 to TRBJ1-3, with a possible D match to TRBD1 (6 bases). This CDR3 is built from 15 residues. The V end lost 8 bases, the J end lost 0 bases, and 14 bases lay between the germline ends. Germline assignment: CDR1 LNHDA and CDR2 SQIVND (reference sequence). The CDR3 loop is CASCARGISGNTIYF. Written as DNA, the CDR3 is TGTGCCAGTTGTGCCAGGGGTATCTCTGGAAACACCATATATTTT.

The CDR3 region has the DNA TGCGCCAGCAGCCAAGTGGTGGGGATCTCCTATAATTCACCCCTCCACTTT. Translation gives CASSQVVGISYNSPLHF. V is TRBV4-1 and J is TRBJ1-6; no clear D gene. This CDR3 has 17 amino acids. Per germline, CDR1 MGHRA and CDR2 YSYEKL. Trimming shortened V by 1 base and J by 0 bases, and 10 bases separated the two germline ends.

CDR3 protein: CASSAGTSGIEQYF. CDR3 nucleotides: TGTGCCAGCAGCGCCGGGACTAGCGGGATTGAGCAGTACTTC. The chain couples TRBV9 to TRBJ2-7, with 13 bases identical to TRBD2. The junction had 4 bases not matched to a gene; V was cut back by 3 bases and J by 7 bases. This CDR3 spans 14 amino acids. Germline V lookup: CDR1 SGDLS, CDR2 YYNGEE.

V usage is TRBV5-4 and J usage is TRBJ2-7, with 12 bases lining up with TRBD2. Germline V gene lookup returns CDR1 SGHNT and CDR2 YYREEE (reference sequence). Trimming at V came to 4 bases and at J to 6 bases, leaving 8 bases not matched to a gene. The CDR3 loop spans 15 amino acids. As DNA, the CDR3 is TGTGCCAGCAGCCCTGGGGCTAGCGGGAGGGGCGAGCAGTACTTC. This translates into CASSPGASGRGEQYF.

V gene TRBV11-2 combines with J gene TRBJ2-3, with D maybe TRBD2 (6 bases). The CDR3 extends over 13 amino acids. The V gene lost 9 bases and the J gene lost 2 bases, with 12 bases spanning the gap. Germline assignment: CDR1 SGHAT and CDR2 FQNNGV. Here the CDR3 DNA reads TGTGCCAGTTGGGGCGGGATCACAGATACGCAGTATTTT. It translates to CASWGGITDTQYF.

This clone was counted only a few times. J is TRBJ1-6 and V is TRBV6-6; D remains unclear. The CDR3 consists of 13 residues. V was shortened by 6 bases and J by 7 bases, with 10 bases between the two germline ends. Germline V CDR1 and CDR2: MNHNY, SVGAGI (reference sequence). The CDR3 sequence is CASRPDGNSPLHF. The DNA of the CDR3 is TGTGCCAGCAGGCCAGACGGAAATTCACCCCTCCACTTT.

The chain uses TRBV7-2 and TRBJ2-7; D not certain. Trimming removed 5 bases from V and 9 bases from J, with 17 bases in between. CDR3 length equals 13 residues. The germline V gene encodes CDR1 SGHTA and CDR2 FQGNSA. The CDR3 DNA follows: TGTGCCAGCAGCCCAGCCCTGTTACTCGGGCAGTACTTC. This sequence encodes CASSPALLLGQYF.

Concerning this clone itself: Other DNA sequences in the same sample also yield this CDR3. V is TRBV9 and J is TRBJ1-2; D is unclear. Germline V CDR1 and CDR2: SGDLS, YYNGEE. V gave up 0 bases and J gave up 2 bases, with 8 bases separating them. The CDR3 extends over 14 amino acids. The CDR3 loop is CASSVASGNYGYTF. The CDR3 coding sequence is TGTGCCAGCAGCGTAGCATCAGGCAACTATGGCTACACCTTC.

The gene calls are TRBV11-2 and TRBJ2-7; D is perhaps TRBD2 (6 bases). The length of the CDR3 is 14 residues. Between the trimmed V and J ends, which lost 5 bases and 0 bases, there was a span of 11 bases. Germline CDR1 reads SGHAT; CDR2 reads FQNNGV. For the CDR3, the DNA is TGTGCCAGCAGCCGACGGCGGGGCTCCTACGAGCAGTACTTC. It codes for CASSRRRGSYEQYF.

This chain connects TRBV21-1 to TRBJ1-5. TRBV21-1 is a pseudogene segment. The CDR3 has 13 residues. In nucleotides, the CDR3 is TGTGCCAGCAGCAAGCGAGGCGTACAGCCCCAGCATTTT. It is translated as CASSKRGVQPQHF.

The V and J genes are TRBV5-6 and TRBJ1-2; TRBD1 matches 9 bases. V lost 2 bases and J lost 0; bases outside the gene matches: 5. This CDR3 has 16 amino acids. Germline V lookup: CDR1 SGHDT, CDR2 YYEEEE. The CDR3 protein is CASSLIGQGTNYGYTF. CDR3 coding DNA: TGTGCCAGCAGCTTAATTGGACAGGGGACTAACTATGGCTACACCTTC. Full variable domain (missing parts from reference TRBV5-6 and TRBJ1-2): DAGVTQSPTHLIKTRGQQVTLRCSPKSGHDTVSWYQQALGQGPQFIFQYYEEEERQRGNFPDRFSGHQFPNYSSELNVNALLLGDSALYLCASSLIGQGTNYGYTFGSGTRLTVV.

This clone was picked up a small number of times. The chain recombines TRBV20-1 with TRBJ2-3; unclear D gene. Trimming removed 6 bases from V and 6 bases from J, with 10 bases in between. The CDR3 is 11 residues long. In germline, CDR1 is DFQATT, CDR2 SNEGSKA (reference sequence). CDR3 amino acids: CSALRLDTQYF. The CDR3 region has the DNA TGCAGTGCCCTTAGGTTGGATACGCAGTATTTT.

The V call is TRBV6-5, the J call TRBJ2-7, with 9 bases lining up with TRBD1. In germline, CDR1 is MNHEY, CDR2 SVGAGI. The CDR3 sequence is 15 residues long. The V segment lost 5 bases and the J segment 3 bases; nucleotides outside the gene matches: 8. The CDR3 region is CASSPTGGLIYEQYF. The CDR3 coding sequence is TGTGCCAGCAGTCCCACAGGGGGCTTAATCTACGAGCAGTACTTC.

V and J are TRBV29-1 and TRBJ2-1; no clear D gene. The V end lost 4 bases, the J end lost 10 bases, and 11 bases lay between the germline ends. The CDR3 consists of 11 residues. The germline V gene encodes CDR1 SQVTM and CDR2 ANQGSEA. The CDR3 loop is CSVGPHGEQFF. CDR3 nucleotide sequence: TGCAGCGTTGGCCCTCATGGGGAGCAGTTCTTC.

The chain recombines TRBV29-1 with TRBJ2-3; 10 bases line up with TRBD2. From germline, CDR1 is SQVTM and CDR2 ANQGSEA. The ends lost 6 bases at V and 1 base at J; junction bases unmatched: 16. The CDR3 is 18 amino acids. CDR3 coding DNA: TGCAGCGTGGAATGGACTAGCGGTCTCTTAGCGGGCACAGATACGCAGTATTTT. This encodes CSVEWTSGLLAGTDTQYF.

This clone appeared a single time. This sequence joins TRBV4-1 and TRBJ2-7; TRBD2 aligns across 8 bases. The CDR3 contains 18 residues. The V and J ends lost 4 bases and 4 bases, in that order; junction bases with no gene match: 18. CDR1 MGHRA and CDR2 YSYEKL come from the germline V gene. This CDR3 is CASSLAGSGNPPRYEQYF. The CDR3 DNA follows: TGCGCCAGCAGCCTCGCGGGTAGCGGGAACCCTCCCAGATACGAGCAGTACTTC.

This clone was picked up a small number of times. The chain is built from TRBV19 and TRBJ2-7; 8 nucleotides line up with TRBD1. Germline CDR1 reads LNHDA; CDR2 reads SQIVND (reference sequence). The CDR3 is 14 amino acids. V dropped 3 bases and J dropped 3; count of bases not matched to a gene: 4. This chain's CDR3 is CASSISTGGYEQYF. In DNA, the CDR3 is TGTGCCAGTAGTATTAGTACAGGGGGCTACGAGCAGTACTTC. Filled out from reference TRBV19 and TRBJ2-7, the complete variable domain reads DGGITQSPKYLFRKEGQNVTLSCEQNLNHDAMYWYRQDPGQGLRLIYYSQIVNDFQKGDIAEGYSVSREKKESFPLTVTSAQKNPTAFYLCASSISTGGYEQYFGPGTRLTVT.

The CDR3 region has the DNA TGTGCCAGCAGTTTAAACAGGGGGCACTATGGCTACACCTTC. Encoded protein: CASSLNRGHYGYTF. The chain has TRBV27 and TRBJ1-2, with 9 nucleotides matching TRBD1. CDR3 size: 14 residues. Germline loops: CDR1 MNHEY, CDR2 SMNVEV (reference sequence). After removal of 2 bases from V and 3 bases from J, the junction contained 1 base not matched to a gene.